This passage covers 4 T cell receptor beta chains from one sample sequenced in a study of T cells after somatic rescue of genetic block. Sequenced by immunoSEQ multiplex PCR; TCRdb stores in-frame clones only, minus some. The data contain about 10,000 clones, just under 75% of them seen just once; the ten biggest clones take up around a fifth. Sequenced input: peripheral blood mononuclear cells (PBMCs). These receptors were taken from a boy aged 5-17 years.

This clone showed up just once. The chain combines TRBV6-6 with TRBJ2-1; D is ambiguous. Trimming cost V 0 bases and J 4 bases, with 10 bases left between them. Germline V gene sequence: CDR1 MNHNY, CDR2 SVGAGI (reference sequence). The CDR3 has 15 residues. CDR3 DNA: TGTGCCAGCAGTTACTCAGGTCGTGATTACAATGAGCAGTTCTTC. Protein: CASSYSGRDYNEQFF.

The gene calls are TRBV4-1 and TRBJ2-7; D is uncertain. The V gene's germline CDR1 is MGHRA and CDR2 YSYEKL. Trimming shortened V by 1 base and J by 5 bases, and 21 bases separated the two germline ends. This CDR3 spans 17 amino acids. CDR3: CASSQAPFRPAWDEQYF. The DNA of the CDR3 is TGCGCCAGCAGCCAAGCTCCTTTTAGGCCGGCTTGGGACGAGCAGTACTTC.

The CDR3 region has the DNA TGTGCCAGCAGTTCAGGGGGCGTTGAGCAGTTCTTC. Translation: CASSSGGVEQFF. The V gene is TRBV27, the J gene TRBJ2-1, with 8 bases identical to TRBD1. Trimming cost V 4 bases and J 9 bases; bases outside gene matches: 2. The CDR3 is made up of 12 amino acids. CDR1 is MNHEY and CDR2 is SMNVEV in the germline V gene (reference sequence).

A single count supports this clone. DNA of the CDR3: TGTGCCAGCAGCTTAGCTGGGGGGACAGATACGCAGTATTTT. It codes for CASSLAGGTDTQYF. The rearrangement joins TRBV11-3 to TRBJ2-3, with a tentative D call TRBD2 (6 bases). Trimming pared 1 base from V and 3 bases from J, leaving 8 bases between. CDR3 size: 14 residues. Germline CDR1 and CDR2: SGHNT and YENEEA.